The rows below give T cell receptor beta chains drawn from one sample of a study of T cells in Graves' hyperthyroidism and ophthalmopathy. TCRdb itself ran the multiplex PCR reads through MiXCR, one entry per CDR3 protein. The table shows about 610,000 distinct CDR3 sequences, with 14% to 15% occurring only once. Sequences were obtained from blood. The source is a woman aged 40 to 49 with Graves' ophthalmopathy. The CDR3 runs from the conserved cysteine through the conserved F or W. The D gene is left open where the match is weak. Clone size is not always given. Where it is, it says once, few, many or a class for expanded clones.

d_gene,abundance,j_gene,v_gene,CDR3aa,CDR3nt
NA,many,TRBJ2-2,TRBV11-3,CASSLVEHGTGELFF,TGTGCCAGCAGCTTAGTCGAGCACGGCACCGGGGAGCTGTTTTTT
NA,NA,TRBJ1-3,TRBV5-8,CASSLGYRVDTIYF,TGTGCCAGCAGCTTGGGGTACAGGGTGGACACCATATATTTT
NA,many,TRBJ1-5,TRBV6-2/TRBV6-3,CASSYSWGSNQPQHF,TGTGCCAGCAGTTACTCCTGGGGGAGCAATCAGCCCCAGCATTTT
NA,many,TRBJ2-7,TRBV12-5,CASGFAATYEQYF,TGTGCTAGTGGTTTTGCAGCCACCTACGAGCAGTACTTC
NA,many,TRBJ2-7,TRBV27,CASSPLGQTSYEQYF,TGTGCCAGCAGTCCCCTCGGACAGACATCCTACGAGCAGTACTTC
TRBD1,many,TRBJ2-7,TRBV28,CASRTGQGLYEQYF,TGTGCCAGCAGGACCGGACAGGGGTTGTACGAGCAGTACTTC
TRBD1,many,TRBJ1-2,TRBV13,CASSPSTGFTGYTF,TGTGCCAGCAGCCCCTCGACAGGGTTCACTGGCTACACCTTC
NA,NA,TRBJ2-2,TRBV11-1,CASSFTRGGEVAGELFF,TGTGCCAGCAGCTTTACCCGTGGAGGGGAGGTAGCCGGGGAGCTGTTTTTT
NA,many,TRBJ2-7,TRBV28,CASTPSDFYEQYF,TGTGCCAGCACCCCGTCCGACTTCTACGAGCAGTACTTC
NA,many,TRBJ1-1,TRBV28,CASSSGLTGASF,TGTGCCAGCAGTTCAGGACTCACTGGAGCTTCCTTT
TRBD1,many,TRBJ2-7,TRBV10-3,CAVLEPGGSYEQYF,TGTGCCGTACTAGAACCAGGGGGATCCTACGAGCAGTACTTC
NA,many,TRBJ2-3,TRBV6-1,CASSLLDTQYF,TGTGCCAGCAGCCTGTTAGATACGCAGTATTTT
NA,few,TRBJ2-7,TRBV19,CASSRYGDSGSYEQYF,TGTGCCAGTAGTCGATATGGAGATTCCGGGTCCTACGAGCAGTACTTC
NA,many,TRBJ2-2,TRBV24-1,CATSDLQIAGELFF,TGTGCCACCAGTGATTTGCAGATAGCCGGGGAGCTGTTTTTT
TRBD2,many,TRBJ2-5,TRBV15,CATSKMGGETQYF,TGTGCCACCAGCAAGATGGGGGGGGAGACCCAGTACTTC
NA,many,TRBJ2-2,TRBV19,CASSMDSSTGELFF,TGTGCCAGTAGTATGGACAGTTCCACCGGGGAGCTGTTTTTT
TRBD2,NA,TRBJ2-2,TRBV2,CASSEISGYTGELFF,TGTGCCAGCAGTGAGATTAGCGGGTACACCGGGGAGCTGTTTTTT
NA,many,TRBJ2-5,TRBV4-2,CASSQVQLQETQYF,TGTGCCAGCAGCCAAGTTCAGCTCCAAGAGACCCAGTACTTC
NA,many,TRBJ2-5,TRBV27,CASSRRVAGQETQYF,TGTGCCAGCAGTCGCCGAGTGGCGGGACAGGAGACCCAGTACTTC
NA,many,TRBJ2-5,TRBV4-3,CASSQVAITGETQYF,TGCGCCAGCAGCCAAGTTGCTATAACGGGGGAGACCCAGTACTTC
NA,many,TRBJ1-1,TRBV11-3,CASSPRRETMNTEAFF,TGTGCCAGCAGCCCCAGGAGGGAGACAATGAACACTGAAGCTTTCTTT
NA,many,TRBJ2-5,TRBV19,CASSRGPQSETQYF,TGTGCCAGTAGTCGCGGGCCCCAGTCGGAGACCCAGTACTTC
NA,many,TRBJ2-7,TRBV7-3,CASSRTGGDYEQYF,TGTGCCAGCAGCCGGACCGGCGGGGACTACGAGCAGTACTTC
NA,NA,TRBJ2-4,TRBV20-1,CSASPSTRGQAKNIQYF,TGCAGTGCTAGCCCGTCGACTAGAGGCCAAGCCAAAAACATTCAGTACTTC
NA,many,TRBJ2-7,TRBV28,CASTPSVSYEQYF,TGTGCCAGCACCCCCTCGGTCTCCTACGAGCAGTACTTC
NA,many,TRBJ2-7,TRBV28,CASSRDTIPYEQYF,TGTGCCAGCAGTAGAGACACCATTCCCTACGAGCAGTACTTC
NA,NA,TRBJ2-7,TRBV7-2,CASSLSHRFSYEQYF,TGTGCCAGCAGCTTAAGTCACAGATTCTCCTACGAGCAGTACTTC
TRBD1,many,TRBJ2-7,TRBV15,CATSRAGTGGSKQYF,TGTGCCACCAGCAGAGCCGGGACAGGGGGTAGTAAGCAGTACTTC
TRBD2,many,TRBJ2-7,TRBV7-2,CASSPTSGALLEQYF,TGTGCCAGCAGCCCGACTAGCGGAGCCCTCCTCGAGCAGTACTTC
TRBD1,few,TRBJ2-2,TRBV18,CASSGQGSTGELFF,TGTGCCAGCTCAGGACAGGGGAGCACCGGGGAGCTGTTTTTT
TRBD1,NA,TRBJ2-7,TRBV28,CASRSGTGVEQYF,TGTGCCAGCAGGTCCGGGACAGGGGTTGAGCAGTACTTC
TRBD1,few,TRBJ2-7,TRBV27,CASSPNPGQGYYEQYF,TGTGCCAGCAGTCCTAACCCGGGACAGGGATACTACGAGCAGTACTTC
TRBD1,NA,TRBJ2-7,TRBV27,CASGPGTGIGVLEQYF,TGTGCCAGCGGTCCCGGGACAGGGATTGGGGTACTCGAGCAGTACTTC
TRBD2,many,TRBJ2-7,TRBV28,CASSPPPLAGNYEQYF,TGTGCCAGCAGTCCCCCCCCACTAGCGGGGAACTACGAGCAGTACTTC
TRBD1,many,TRBJ1-5,TRBV11-3,CASSVGQGSVSNQPQHF,TGTGCCAGCAGCGTAGGACAGGGTTCAGTGAGCAATCAGCCCCAGCATTTT
NA,NA,TRBJ1-1,TRBV28,CASSEDSGNTEAFF,TGTGCCAGCAGTGAGGATTCGGGCAACACTGAAGCTTTCTTT
NA,NA,TRBJ2-7,TRBV5-4,CASSLSGSRAGISYEQYF,TGTGCCAGCAGCTTGAGTGGGAGCCGGGCGGGGATTTCCTACGAGCAGTACTTC
NA,few,TRBJ2-5,TRBV7-2,CASSLGLRTGETQYF,TGTGCCAGCAGCTTAGGTTTGCGAACTGGAGAGACCCAGTACTTC
NA,many,TRBJ2-7,TRBV29-1,CSVTGAGGWYEQYF,TGCAGCGTAACCGGGGCTGGCGGTTGGTACGAGCAGTACTTC
TRBD1,few,TRBJ1-1,TRBV30,CATFGTGGFTEAFF,TGTGCCACATTTGGGACAGGGGGATTCACTGAAGCTTTCTTT
NA,many,TRBJ2-2,TRBV7-3,CASSLAQFDGRELFF,TGTGCCAGCAGCCTTGCCCAATTTGACGGTCGGGAGCTGTTTTTT
NA,NA,TRBJ2-3,TRBV7-3,CASSVSPGLDTQYF,TGTGCCAGCAGCGTGAGTCCGGGACTAGATACGCAGTATTTT
NA,many,TRBJ1-5,TRBV7-9,CASSQNADQPQHF,TGTGCCAGCAGCCAAAATGCGGATCAGCCCCAGCATTTT
NA,many,TRBJ1-1,TRBV29-1,CSVEGWGEAFF,TGCAGCGTTGAAGGGTGGGGCGAAGCTTTCTTT
NA,many,TRBJ1-4,TRBV20-1,CSARGGFGEKLFF,TGCAGTGCTAGAGGAGGATTCGGGGAAAAACTGTTTTTT
NA,many,TRBJ2-7,TRBV30,CAWSGLGGESAYEQYF,TGTGCCTGGAGTGGCTTGGGGGGCGAGTCGGCCTACGAGCAGTACTTC
TRBD1,NA,TRBJ1-4,TRBV2,CASSELDRGYNEKLFF,TGTGCCAGCAGTGAGCTCGACAGGGGATACAATGAAAAACTGTTTTTT
NA,NA,TRBJ2-2,TRBV6-5,CASSYSSRLITGELFF,TGTGCCAGCAGTTACTCGAGCAGACTTATCACCGGGGAGCTGTTTTTT
NA,many,TRBJ1-1,TRBV19,CASSSQINTEAFF,TGTGCCAGTAGTTCCCAGATTAACACTGAAGCTTTCTTT
NA,many,TRBJ1-5,TRBV12-3/TRBV12-4,CASSRGGFHWPQHF,TGTGCCAGCAGCCGAGGAGGGTTCCATTGGCCCCAGCATTTT
TRBD1,many,TRBJ2-7,TRBV7-9,CASSGVTGTGEQYF,TGTGCCAGCTCCGGGGTGACAGGGACGGGCGAGCAGTACTTC
TRBD2,NA,TRBJ2-5,TRBV29-1,CSVFKGLAGEETQYF,TGCAGCGTCTTTAAAGGACTAGCGGGAGAAGAGACCCAGTACTTC
TRBD1,many,TRBJ1-1,TRBV28,CASTAGGGGTEAFF,TGTGCCAGCACTGCAGGGGGCGGAGGAACTGAAGCTTTCTTT
NA,many,TRBJ1-5,TRBV13,CASSLGQHNQPQHF,TGTGCCAGCAGCTTAGGACAGCACAATCAGCCCCAGCATTTT